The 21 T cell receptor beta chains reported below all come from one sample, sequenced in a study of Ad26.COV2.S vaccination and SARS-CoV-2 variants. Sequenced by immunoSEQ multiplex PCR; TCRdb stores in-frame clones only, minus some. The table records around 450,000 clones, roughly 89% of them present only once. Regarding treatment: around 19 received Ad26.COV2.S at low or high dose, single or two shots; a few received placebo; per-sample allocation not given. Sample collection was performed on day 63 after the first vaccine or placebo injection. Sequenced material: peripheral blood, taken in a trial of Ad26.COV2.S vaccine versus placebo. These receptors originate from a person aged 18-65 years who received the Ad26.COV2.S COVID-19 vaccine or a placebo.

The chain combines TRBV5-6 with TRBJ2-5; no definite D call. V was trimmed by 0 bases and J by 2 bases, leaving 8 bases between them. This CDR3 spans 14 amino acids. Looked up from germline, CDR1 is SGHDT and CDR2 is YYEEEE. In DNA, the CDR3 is TGTGCCAGCAGCTTGGTTAACTTTCAAGAGACCCAGTACTTC. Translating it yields CASSLVNFQETQYF.

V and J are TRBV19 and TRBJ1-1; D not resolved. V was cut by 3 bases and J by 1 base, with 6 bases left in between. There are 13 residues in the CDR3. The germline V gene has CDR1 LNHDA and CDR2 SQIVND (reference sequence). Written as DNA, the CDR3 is TGTGCCAGTAGTATCACACAGAACACTGAAGCTTTCTTT. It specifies CASSITQNTEAFF. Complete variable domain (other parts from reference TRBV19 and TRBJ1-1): DGGITQSPKYLFRKEGQNVTLSCEQNLNHDAMYWYRQDPGQGLRLIYYSQIVNDFQKGDIAEGYSVSREKKESFPLTVTSAQKNPTAFYLCASSITQNTEAFFGQGTRLTVV.

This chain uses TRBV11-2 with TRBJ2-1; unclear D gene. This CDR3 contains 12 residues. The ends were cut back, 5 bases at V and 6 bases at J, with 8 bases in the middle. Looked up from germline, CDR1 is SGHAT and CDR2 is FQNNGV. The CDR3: CASSRLRNEQFF. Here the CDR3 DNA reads TGTGCCAGCAGCCGGTTGCGCAATGAGCAGTTCTTC.

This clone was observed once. This CDR3 is CASSQDRGSFYEQFF. The CDR3 bases are TGTGCCAGCAGTCAGGACAGGGGTTCGTTCTATGAGCAGTTCTTC. This sequence joins TRBV6-2 or TRBV6-3 and TRBJ2-1, with 9 bases identical to TRBD1. CDR3 length: 15 amino acids. The V segment lost 5 bases and the J segment 8 bases; nucleotides outside the gene matches: 10. Per germline, CDR1 MNHEY and CDR2 SVGEGT.

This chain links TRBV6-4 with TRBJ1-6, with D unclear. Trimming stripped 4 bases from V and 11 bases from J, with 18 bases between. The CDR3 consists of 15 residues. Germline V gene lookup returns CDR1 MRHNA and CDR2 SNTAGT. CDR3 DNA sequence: TGTGCCAGCAGTGCCTTCGGTGGCCGGGTGACACCCCTCCACTTT. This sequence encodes CASSAFGGRVTPLHF.

The CDR3 sequence is CASTPRVTLNTLGTGELFF. DNA of the CDR3: TGTGCCAGTACTCCCAGAGTAACTCTCAACACCCTGGGGACCGGGGAGCTGTTTTTT. The chain carries TRBV19 and TRBJ2-2; the D is unclear. The CDR3 length is 19 residues. Per germline, CDR1 LNHDA and CDR2 SQIVND (reference sequence). Trimming left V 7 bases short and J 5 bases short, with 29 bases between.

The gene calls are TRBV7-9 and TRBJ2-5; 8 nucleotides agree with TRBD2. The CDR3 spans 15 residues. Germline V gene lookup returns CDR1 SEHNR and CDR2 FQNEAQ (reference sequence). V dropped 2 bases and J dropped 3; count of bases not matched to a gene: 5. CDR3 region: CASSLRIGGEETQYF. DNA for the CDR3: TGTGCCAGCAGCTTACGGATCGGGGGGGAAGAGACCCAGTACTTC.

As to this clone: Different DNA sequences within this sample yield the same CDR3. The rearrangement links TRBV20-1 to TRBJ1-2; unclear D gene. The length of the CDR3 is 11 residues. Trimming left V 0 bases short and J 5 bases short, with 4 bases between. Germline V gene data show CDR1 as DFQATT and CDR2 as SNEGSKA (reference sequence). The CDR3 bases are TGCAGTGCTAGAGAGGGATATGGCTACACCTTC. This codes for CSAREGYGYTF.

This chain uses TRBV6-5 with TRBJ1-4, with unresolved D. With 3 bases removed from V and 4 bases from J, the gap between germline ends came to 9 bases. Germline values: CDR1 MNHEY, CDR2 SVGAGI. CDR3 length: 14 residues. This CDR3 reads CASSYERFNEKLFF. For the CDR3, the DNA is TGTGCCAGCAGTTATGAGAGGTTTAATGAAAAACTGTTTTTT.

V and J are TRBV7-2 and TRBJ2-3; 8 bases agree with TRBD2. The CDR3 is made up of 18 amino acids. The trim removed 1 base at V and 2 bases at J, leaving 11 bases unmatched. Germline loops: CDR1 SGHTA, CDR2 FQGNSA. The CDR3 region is CASSLGSGGRPYTDTQYF. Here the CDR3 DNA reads TGTGCCAGCAGCTTAGGAAGCGGGGGCCGGCCTTACACAGATACGCAGTATTTT.

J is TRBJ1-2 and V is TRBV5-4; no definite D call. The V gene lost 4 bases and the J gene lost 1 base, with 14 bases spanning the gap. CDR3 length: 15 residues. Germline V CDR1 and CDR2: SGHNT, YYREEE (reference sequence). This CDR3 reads CASSTKSDVNYGYTF. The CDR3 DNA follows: TGTGCCAGCAGCACCAAGTCCGACGTTAACTATGGCTACACCTTC. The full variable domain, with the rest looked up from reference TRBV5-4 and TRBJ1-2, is ETGVTQSPTHLIKTRGQQVTLRCSSQSGHNTVSWYQQALGQGPQFIFQYYREEENGRGNFPPRFSGLQFPNYSSELNVNALELDDSALYLCASSTKSDVNYGYTFGSGTRLTVV.

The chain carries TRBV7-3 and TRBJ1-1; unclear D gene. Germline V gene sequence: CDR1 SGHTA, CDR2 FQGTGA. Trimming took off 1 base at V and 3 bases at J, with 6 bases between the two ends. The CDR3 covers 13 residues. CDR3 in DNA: TGTGCCAGCAGCTTAAATAGATACACTGAAGCTTTCTTT. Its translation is CASSLNRYTEAFF.

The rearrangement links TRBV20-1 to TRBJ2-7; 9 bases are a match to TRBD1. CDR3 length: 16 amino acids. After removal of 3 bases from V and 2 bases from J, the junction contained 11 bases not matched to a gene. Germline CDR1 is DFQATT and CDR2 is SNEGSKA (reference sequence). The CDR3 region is CSASGIRDRVPYEQYF. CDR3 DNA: TGCAGTGCTAGTGGAATCCGGGACAGGGTACCCTACGAGCAGTACTTC.

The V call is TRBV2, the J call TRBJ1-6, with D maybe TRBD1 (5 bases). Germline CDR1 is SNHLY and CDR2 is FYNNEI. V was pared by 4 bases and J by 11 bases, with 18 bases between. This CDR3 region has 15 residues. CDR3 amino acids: CASSVLHGGSTPLHF. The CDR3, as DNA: TGTGCCAGCAGTGTCCTCCACGGGGGGAGTACACCCCTCCACTTT.

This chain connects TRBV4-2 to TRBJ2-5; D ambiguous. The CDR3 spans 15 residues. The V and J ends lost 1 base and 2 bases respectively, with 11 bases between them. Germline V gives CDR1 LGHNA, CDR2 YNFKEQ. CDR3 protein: CASSQVSAIQETQYF. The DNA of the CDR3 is TGTGCCAGCAGCCAAGTATCAGCGATACAAGAGACCCAGTACTTC.

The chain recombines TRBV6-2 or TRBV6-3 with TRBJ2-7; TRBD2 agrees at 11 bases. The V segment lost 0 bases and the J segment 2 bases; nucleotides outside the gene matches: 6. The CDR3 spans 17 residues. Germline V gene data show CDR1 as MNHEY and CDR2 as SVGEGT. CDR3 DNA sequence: TGTGCCAGCAGTTACTCGCGTGGTAGCGGGAGGGCCTACGAGCAGTACGTC. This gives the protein CASSYSRGSGRAYEQYV.

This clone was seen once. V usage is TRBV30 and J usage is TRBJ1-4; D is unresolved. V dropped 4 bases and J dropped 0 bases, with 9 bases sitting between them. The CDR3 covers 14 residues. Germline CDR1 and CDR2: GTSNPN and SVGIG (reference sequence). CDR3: CAWNQAATNEKLFF. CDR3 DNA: TGTGCCTGGAATCAGGCTGCAACTAATGAAAAACTGTTTTTT.

CDR3 sequence: CASSPEWGEQFF. The CDR3 region has the DNA TGTGCCAGCAGCCCCGAATGGGGTGAGCAGTTCTTC. The genes are TRBV3-1 (or the pseudogene TRBV3-2) and TRBJ2-1, with unresolved D. The CDR3 runs to 12 residues. The germline V gene encodes CDR1 LGHDT and CDR2 YNNKEL (reference sequence). Trimming stripped 4 bases from V and 9 bases from J, with 10 bases between.

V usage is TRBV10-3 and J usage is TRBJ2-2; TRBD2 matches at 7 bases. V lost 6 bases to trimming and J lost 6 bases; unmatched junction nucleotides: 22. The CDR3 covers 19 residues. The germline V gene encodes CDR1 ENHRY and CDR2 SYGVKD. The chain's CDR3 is CAIRSYYRDEAGAPGELFF. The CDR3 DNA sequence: TGTGCCATCAGATCCTATTACCGGGATGAGGCGGGAGCGCCCGGGGAGCTGTTTTTT.

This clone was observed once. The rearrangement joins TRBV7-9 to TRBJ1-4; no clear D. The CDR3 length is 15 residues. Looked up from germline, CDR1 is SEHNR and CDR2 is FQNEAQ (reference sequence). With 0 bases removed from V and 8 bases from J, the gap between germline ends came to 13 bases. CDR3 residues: CASSLAWSLGEKLFF. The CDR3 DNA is TGTGCCAGCAGCTTAGCGTGGTCGCTGGGGGAAAAACTGTTTTTT.

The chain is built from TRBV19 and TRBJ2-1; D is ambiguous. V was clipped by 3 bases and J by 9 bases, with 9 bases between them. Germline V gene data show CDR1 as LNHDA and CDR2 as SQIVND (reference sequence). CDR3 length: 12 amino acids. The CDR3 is CASSMSFAEQFF. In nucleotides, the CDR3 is TGTGCCAGTAGTATGAGCTTCGCTGAGCAGTTCTTC.